This TCR beta chain appears in the sequencing data of a study of PD-L1 blockade in urothelial cancer. Diagnoses among patients were locally advanced or metastatic urothelial carcinoma. Each patient gave between 1 and 8 samples, pretreatment and on-treatment. The CDR3 has 14 residues. Per the germline V gene, CDR1 is MNHEY and CDR2 is SMNVEV (reference sequence). V lost 6 bases to trimming and J lost 4 bases, with 15 bases between them. The assay was immunoSEQ multiplex PCR, and TCRdb's table has in-frame clones only and misses some. Here the sample spans some 41,000 clones, approximately 88% being singletons.

This sequence joins TRBV27 and TRBJ1-2; D ambiguous. The TCR sequence derives from a man older than 75 with urothelial cancer. The sequences come from PBMCs, collected around atezolizumab (anti-PD-L1) treatment. CDR3 sequence (DNA): TGTGCCAGCAGCCCCCGCGGGCAAGCCTATGGCTACACCTTC. Translating it yields CASSPRGQAYGYTF.